The 20 T cell receptor beta chains below all came from one sample that was sequenced in a study of T cell repertoires in cytomegalovirus infection. These receptors' targets are unknown. TCRdb itself ran the reads through MiXCR, one entry per CDR3 protein. Among 650,000 to 900,000 distinct CDR3 sequences listed, approximately 30% were seen once. The sequences come from cultured CD8+ T cells from PBMCs, collected from culture after CMV antigen stimulation. These receptors all come from a human donor in good health (CMV status not recorded). Some clones in this sample may be carry-over from other donors' samples.

This clonotype was detected ten times or more. V and J are TRBV6-5 and TRBJ2-1, with 11 bases lining up with TRBD2. The J segment lost 0 bases and the V segment lost 5 bases, leaving 12 bases of the junction unmatched. This CDR3 contains 19 residues. Germline V gene lookup returns CDR1 MNHEY and CDR2 SVGAGI. The CDR3 bases are TGTGCCAGCAGTCGACCCACTAGCGGGGGACACCTCTCCTACAATGAGCAGTTCTTC. Protein: CASSRPTSGGHLSYNEQFF.

V and J are TRBV4-1 and TRBJ2-3; D not resolved. V was shortened by 4 bases and J by 3 bases, with 17 bases between the two germline ends. Looked up from germline, CDR1 is MGHRA and CDR2 is YSYEKL. This CDR3 is built from 16 residues. CDR3 region: CASSLLMGFGTDTQYF. The CDR3 DNA is TGCGCCAGCAGCCTCCTTATGGGATTCGGGACAGATACGCAGTATTTT.

V gene TRBV6-1 combines with J gene TRBJ2-1; unclear D gene. The CDR3 contains 11 residues. Germline V gene lookup returns CDR1 MNHNS and CDR2 SASEGT. V lost 10 bases and J lost 8, with 12 bases in between. This chain's CDR3 is CATGSKYEQFF. In DNA, the CDR3 is TGTGCCACAGGAAGTAAATATGAGCAGTTCTTC.

The chain employs TRBV6-2 or TRBV6-3 and TRBJ1-5; D ambiguous. Trimming left V 7 bases short and J 0 bases short, with 10 bases between. Germline V CDR1 and CDR2: MNHEY, SVGEGT. The CDR3 spans 14 residues. The CDR3 region has the DNA TGTGCCAGCACCTCGACAAATAGCAATCAGCCCCAGCATTTT. It is translated as CASTSTNSNQPQHF.

The chain has TRBV7-6 and TRBJ2-2, with D tentatively TRBD2 (5 bases). Between the trimmed V and J ends, which lost 2 bases and 7 bases, there was a span of 20 bases. Germline CDR1 is SGHVS and CDR2 is FNYEAQ. This CDR3 is built from 17 residues. CDR3 sequence (DNA): TGTGCCAGCAGCTTATTGGACTCAACAAAGTACATCGGGGAGCTGTTTTTT. Protein sequence: CASSLLDSTKYIGELFF.

This clonotype has a count of ten or more. The J gene is TRBJ1-1, the V gene TRBV20-1; weak D call: TRBD1 (5 bases). Trimming took off 1 base at V and 1 base at J, with 10 bases between the two ends. The CDR3 covers 14 residues. Germline lookup yields CDR1 DFQATT and CDR2 SNEGSKA (reference sequence). The CDR3 protein is CSARAGGSNTEAFF. The DNA of the CDR3 is TGCAGTGCTAGAGCCGGGGGATCGAACACTGAAGCTTTCTTT.

This clonotype turned up a few times. V and J are TRBV7-6 and TRBJ2-1; D gene ambiguous. This CDR3 has 14 residues. V shed 5 bases and J shed 5 bases, with 13 bases lying between them. Germline assignment: CDR1 SGHVS and CDR2 FNYEAQ. The DNA for the CDR3 is TGTGCCAGCAGCCCACGTGGCAGTAACAATGAGCAGTTCTTC. As protein: CASSPRGSNNEQFF.

There are many counts of this clonotype. The chain joins TRBV7-2 to TRBJ1-4; D is possibly TRBD1 (5 bases). V was pared by 2 bases and J by 4 bases, with 14 bases between. Germline V CDR1 and CDR2: SGHTA, FQGNSA. The CDR3 covers 16 residues. The CDR3 sequence: CASSLREGRINEKLFF. In nucleotides, the CDR3 is TGTGCCAGCAGCTTAAGAGAGGGACGGATTAATGAAAAACTGTTTTTT.

The rearrangement uses TRBV7-4 and TRBJ1-2; 8 nucleotides match TRBD1. From germline, CDR1 is SGHVT and CDR2 SQSDAQ. This CDR3 region has 17 residues. Germline trimming cut 0 bases from V and 4 bases from J; bases unmatched to any gene: 10. The CDR3 bases are TGTGCCAGCAGCTTAGCCAGATGGACAGGGATGCGCTATGGCTACACCTTC. This translates into CASSLARWTGMRYGYTF.

This clonotype was counted at least ten times. J is TRBJ2-7 and V is TRBV7-2; no clear D. Germline-derived CDR1 and CDR2 are SGHTA and FQGNSA. The CDR3 consists of 15 residues. V lost 1 base and J lost 0, with 10 bases in between. The CDR3 is CASSLVGSGSYEQYV. CDR3 DNA sequence: TGTGCCAGCAGCTTAGTGGGTTCCGGCTCCTACGAGCAGTACGTC.

This clonotype was recorded a few times. Here the CDR3 reads CASSPQGAGQGSYEQYV. Written as DNA, the CDR3 is TGTGCCAGCAGCCCCCAAGGTGCGGGACAGGGGTCTTACGAGCAGTACGTC. The J gene is TRBJ2-7, the V gene TRBV7-8, with 10 bases lining up with TRBD1. This CDR3 has 17 amino acids. Germline V lookup: CDR1 SGHVS, CDR2 FQNEAQ. The trim removed 5 bases at V and 4 bases at J, leaving 14 bases unmatched.

The chain links TRBV9 to TRBJ1-4; D is possibly TRBD1 (6 bases). This CDR3 comprises 14 residues. V was trimmed by 3 bases and J by 5 bases, leaving 11 bases between them. Germline values: CDR1 SGDLS, CDR2 YYNGEE. DNA for the CDR3: TGTGCCAGCAGCGGGGGGCAGAGCAATGAAAAACTGTTTTTT. Amino acid sequence: CASSGGQSNEKLFF.

Notes on this clonotype: With a much larger clone just one base away, this may be a read error. The gene calls are TRBV12-3 or TRBV12-4 and TRBJ2-1, with D tentatively TRBD1 (5 bases). The CDR3 is made up of 15 amino acids. V was clipped by 5 bases and J by 3 bases, with 14 bases between them. The CDR3 bases are TGTGCCAGCAGTCCTACAAGGGGCATCTACAATGAGCAGTTCTTC. Encoded protein: CASSPTRGIYNEQFF.

This rearrangement joins TRBV29-1 to TRBJ2-6; no clear D gene. The CDR3 is 14 amino acids. V was shortened by 2 bases and J by 5 bases, with 10 bases between the two germline ends. Germline CDR1 reads SQVTM; CDR2 reads ANQGSEA. As DNA, the CDR3 is TGCAGCGTTGAAATCGGGCCTAGGGCCAACGTCCTGACTTTC. It yields the protein CSVEIGPRANVLTF.

The chain recombines TRBV2 with TRBJ2-2; D unclear. Germline CDR1 SNHLY, CDR2 FYNNEI. The CDR3 is made up of 12 amino acids. Trimming removed 7 bases from V and 2 bases from J, with 5 bases in between. The CDR3 protein is CASKLNTGELFF. The CDR3, as DNA: TGTGCCAGCAAGCTAAACACCGGGGAGCTGTTTTTT.

This clonotype was detected only a few times. V and J are TRBV5-5 and TRBJ1-1; 9 positions match TRBD1. CDR3 length equals 17 residues. With 0 bases clipped from V and 3 bases from J, the junction kept 9 bases outside the gene matches. Germline CDR1 reads SGHKS; CDR2 reads YYEKEE (reference sequence). Here the CDR3 DNA reads TGTGCCAGCAGCTTGGGGCCTACAGGGGGCTTTGACACTGAAGCTTTCTTT. It is translated as CASSLGPTGGFDTEAFF.

This clonotype has more than one count but fewer than ten. The chain has TRBV2 and TRBJ1-2; 9 bases agree with TRBD1. V shed 4 bases, J shed 0 bases, and the junction held 12 bases outside the gene matches. There are 18 residues in the CDR3. Germline V gene sequence: CDR1 SNHLY, CDR2 FYNNEI. The CDR3 DNA follows: TGTGCCAGCAGTGTTAGTCGACAGGGGGGCAACCCTAACTATGGCTACACCTTC. Amino acid sequence: CASSVSRQGGNPNYGYTF.

The table lists this clonotype with many counts. The chain employs TRBV7-8 and TRBJ2-3; D is ambiguous. This CDR3 comprises 13 residues. The germline V and J ends were trimmed by 5 bases and 7 bases, with 13 bases remaining between them. CDR1 is SGHVS, CDR2 FQNEAQ, per germline. The CDR3 loop reads CASSLDSVNTQYF. The CDR3 nucleotides read TGTGCCAGCAGCCTAGACTCTGTTAATACGCAGTATTTT.

In this sample, this clonotype turned up a few times. The chain recombines TRBV24-1 with TRBJ2-4, with a weak D call TRBD1 (7 bases). The CDR3 has 14 amino acids. Germline CDR1 is KGHDR and CDR2 is SFDVKD. Between the trimmed V and J ends, which lost 6 bases and 1 base, there was a span of 9 bases. Here the CDR3 DNA reads TGTGCCACCAGTCCAGGGGGGGCCAAAAACATTCAGTACTTC. It yields the protein CATSPGGAKNIQYF.

This clonotype has just a few counts. This chain links TRBV7-9 with TRBJ2-1; no clear D gene. V gave up 0 bases and J gave up 8 bases, with 8 bases separating them. The CDR3 loop spans 13 amino acids. Germline values: CDR1 SEHNR, CDR2 FQNEAQ (reference sequence). The CDR3 DNA is TGTGCCAGCAGCTTAGCGACCAAGGATGAGCAGTTCTTC. This translates into CASSLATKDEQFF. The variable domain in full, with the rest retrieved from reference TRBV7-9 and TRBJ2-1, is DTGVSQNPRHKITKRGQNVTFRCDPISEHNRLYWYRQTLGQGPEFLTYFQNEAQLEKSRLLSDRFSAERPKGSFSTLEIQRTEQGDSAMYLCASSLATKDEQFFGPGTRLTVL.